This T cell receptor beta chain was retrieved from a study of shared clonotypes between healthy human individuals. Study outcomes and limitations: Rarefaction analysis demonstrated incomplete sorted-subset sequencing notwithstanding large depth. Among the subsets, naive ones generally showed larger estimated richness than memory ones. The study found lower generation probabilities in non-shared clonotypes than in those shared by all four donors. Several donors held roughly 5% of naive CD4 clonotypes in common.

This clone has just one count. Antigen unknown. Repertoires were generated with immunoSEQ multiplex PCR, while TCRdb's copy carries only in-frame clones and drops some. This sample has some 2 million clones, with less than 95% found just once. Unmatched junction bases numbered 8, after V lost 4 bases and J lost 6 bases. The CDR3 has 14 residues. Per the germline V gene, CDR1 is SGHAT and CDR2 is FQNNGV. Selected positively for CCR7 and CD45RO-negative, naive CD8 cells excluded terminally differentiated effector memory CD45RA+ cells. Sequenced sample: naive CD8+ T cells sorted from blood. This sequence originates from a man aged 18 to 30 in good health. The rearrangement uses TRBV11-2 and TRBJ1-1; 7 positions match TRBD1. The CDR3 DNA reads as TGTGCCAGCAGCTCTCCGACAGGGCGATCTGAAGCTTTCTTT. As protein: CASSSPTGRSEAFF.